This TCR beta chain was obtained from a study of cytomegalovirus exposure and HLA in healthy donors. Study-level findings and limits: TCR beta sequences reportedly predicted most subjects' HLA-A and HLA-B alleles accurately. The study recorded 150 to 200 TCR beta chains that were cytomegalovirus-associated. What a later analysis reportedly showed was that an Asian-associated ancestry cluster had fewer N-insertions than the 666-donor mean.

V gave up 3 bases and J gave up 5 bases; unmatched junction bases: 8. The germline V gene encodes CDR1 SGHTS and CDR2 YDEGEE. This CDR3 spans 15 amino acids. About this clone: Antigen: not known.

Though probably carrying unrecorded immune exposures, donors were nominally healthy at sampling. Researchers ran the PCR with 60 Vbeta and 13 Jbeta primers. TCRdb's copy holds only in-frame clones and misses some; the assay was immunoSEQ multiplex PCR. This sample has more than 95,000 clones, with under 85% found just once. The chain combines TRBV5-8 with TRBJ1-5; 7 bases line up with TRBD1. The specimen sequenced was PBMCs. This TCR derives from a female donor in good health and CMV-seropositive. CDR3 DNA: TGTGCCAGCAGCTGGTTGACAGGGATGGATCAGCCCCAGCATTTT. This encodes CASSWLTGMDQPQHF.